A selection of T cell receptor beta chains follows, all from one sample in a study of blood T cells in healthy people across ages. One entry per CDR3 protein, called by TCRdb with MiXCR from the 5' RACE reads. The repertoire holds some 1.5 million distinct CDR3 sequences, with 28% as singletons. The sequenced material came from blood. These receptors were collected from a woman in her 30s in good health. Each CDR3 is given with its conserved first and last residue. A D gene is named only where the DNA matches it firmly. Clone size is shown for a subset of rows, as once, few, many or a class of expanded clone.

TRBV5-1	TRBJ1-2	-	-	CASSPGRSLDGYTF	TGCGCCAGCAGCCCGGGAAGGTCCCTTGATGGCTACACCTTC
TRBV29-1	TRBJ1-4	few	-	CSVRPAGEKLFF	TGCAGCGTTCGGCCTGCCGGGGAAAAACTGTTTTTT
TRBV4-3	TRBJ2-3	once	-	CASSHDTNTQYF	TGCGCCAGCAGCCATGACACGAATACGCAGTATTTT
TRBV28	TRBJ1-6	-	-	CATRAPHGDNSPLHF	TGTGCCACCAGAGCCCCACATGGGGATAATTCACCCCTCCACTTT
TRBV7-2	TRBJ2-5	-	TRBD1	CASSKDRDRAQETQYF	TGTGCCAGCAGCAAGGACCGGGACAGGGCCCAAGAGACCCAGTACTTC
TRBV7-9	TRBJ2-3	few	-	CASSFGPWSTDTQYF	TGTGCCAGTAGCTTCGGACCCTGGAGCACAGATACGCAGTATTTT
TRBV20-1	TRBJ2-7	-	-	CSGDGTYNEQYF	TGCAGCGGGGACGGGACCTACAATGAGCAGTACTTC
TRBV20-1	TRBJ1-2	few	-	CSATWTGKNYGYTF	TGCAGTGCTACGTGGACCGGGAAAAACTATGGCTACACCTTC
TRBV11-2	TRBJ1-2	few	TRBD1	CASSRPDRVYGYTF	TGTGCCAGCAGCAGACCAGACAGGGTCTATGGCTACACCTTC
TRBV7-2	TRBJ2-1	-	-	CASSLPAVYNEQFF	TGTGCCAGCAGCTTGCCGGCGGTATACAATGAGCAGTTCTTC
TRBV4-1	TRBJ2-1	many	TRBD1	CASSQARLRDRISSSYNEQFF	TGCGCCAGCAGCCAAGCCCGTCTCCGGGACAGAATATCGAGCTCCTACAATGAGCAGTTCTTC
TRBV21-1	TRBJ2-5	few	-	CASSNRRRMGLAAYF	TGTGCCAGCAGCAATCGAAGACGGATGGGGCTAGCGGCGTACTTC
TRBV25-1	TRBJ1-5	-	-	CASSEFRRRQVNQPQHF	TGTGCCAGCAGTGAATTCCGTAGGAGACAGGTCAATCAGCCCCAGCATTTT
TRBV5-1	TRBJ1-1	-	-	CASSFLGRGTEAFF	TGCGCCAGCAGCTTCCTGGGAAGAGGTACTGAAGCTTTCTTT
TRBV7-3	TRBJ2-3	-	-	CASSSLQGGTDTQYF	TGTGCCAGCAGCTCGCTACAGGGCGGGACAGATACGCAGTATTTT
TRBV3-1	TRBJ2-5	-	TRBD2	CASSQPRTSGGETQYF	TGTGCCAGCAGCCAACCCCGGACTAGCGGGGGAGAGACCCAGTACTTC
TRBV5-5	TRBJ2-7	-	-	CASSLTGNRRYEQYF	TGTGCCAGCAGCTTAACCGGGAACCGACGCTACGAGCAGTACTTC
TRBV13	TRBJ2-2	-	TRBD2	CASSSGTSEWELFF	TGTGCCAGCAGCTCCGGGACTAGCGAGTGGGAGCTGTTTTTT
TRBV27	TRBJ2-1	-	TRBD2	CASSLYSGTSRNEQFF	TGTGCCAGCAGTTTATATTCCGGGACTAGTCGGAATGAGCAGTTCTTC
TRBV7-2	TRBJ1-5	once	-	CASSDSGRGINQPQHF	TGTGCCAGCAGCGATTCAGGGCGTGGGATAAATCAGCCCCAGCATTTT
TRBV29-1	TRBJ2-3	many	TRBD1	CSVEGQGHTDTQYF	TGCAGCGTGGAGGGACAGGGGCACACAGATACGCAGTATTTT
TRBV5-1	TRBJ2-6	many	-	CASSLDISGANVLTF	TGCGCCAGCAGCTTGGATATCTCCGGGGCCAACGTCCTGACTTTC
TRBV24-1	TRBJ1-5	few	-	CATSGAGNQPQHF	TGTGCCACCAGTGGGGCAGGGAATCAGCCCCAGCATTTT
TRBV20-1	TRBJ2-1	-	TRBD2	CGASGSGRKSYNEQFF	TGCGGTGCTAGTGGTAGCGGGAGGAAATCCTACAATGAGCAGTTCTTC
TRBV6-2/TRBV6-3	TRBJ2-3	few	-	CASKFPGERSTDTQYF	TGTGCCAGCAAATTTCCTGGGGAACGGAGCACAGATACGCAGTATTTT
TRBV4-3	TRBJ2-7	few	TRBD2	CASSQGAGVGYEQYF	TGCGCCAGCAGCCAAGGAGCGGGAGTTGGGTACGAGCAGTACTTC
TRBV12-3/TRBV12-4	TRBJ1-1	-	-	CASSSGTRVQNTEAFF	TGTGCCAGCAGTTCCGGGACTAGGGTACAGAACACTGAAGCTTTCTTT
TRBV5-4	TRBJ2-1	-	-	CASSFPGNLEQFF	TGTGCCAGCAGCTTCCCCGGTAATCTGGAGCAGTTCTTC
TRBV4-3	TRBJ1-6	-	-	CASSQVGPLSPLHF	TGCGCCAGCAGCCAAGTGGGTCCGCTATCACCCCTCCACTTT
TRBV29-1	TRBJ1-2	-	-	CSVTLPNREHYGYTF	TGCAGCGTTACACTACCTAACAGGGAACACTATGGCTACACCTTC
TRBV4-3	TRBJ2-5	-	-	CASSQDGQSRETQYF	TGCGCCAGCAGCCAAGATGGACAGAGCCGAGAGACCCAGTACTTC
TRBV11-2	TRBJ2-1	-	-	CASTLWEHEQFF	TGTGCCAGCACTCTGTGGGAGCATGAGCAGTTCTTC
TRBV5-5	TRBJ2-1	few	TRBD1	CASRPDRGYNEQFF	TGTGCCAGCAGACCAGACAGGGGGTACAATGAGCAGTTCTTC
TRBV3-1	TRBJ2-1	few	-	CASSPRTSGTNNEQFF	TGTGCCAGCAGCCCAAGAACCTCCGGGACGAACAATGAGCAGTTCTTC
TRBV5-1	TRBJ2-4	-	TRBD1	CDSSGDRERIRYF	TGCGACAGCAGCGGGGACAGGGAAAGGATTAGGTACTTC
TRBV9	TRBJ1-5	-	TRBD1	CASSAGTGNSAQHF	TGTGCCAGCAGCGCAGGGACAGGTAATTCAGCCCAGCATTTT
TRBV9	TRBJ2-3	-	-	CASSVDRSADTQYF	TGTGCCAGCAGCGTAGACAGATCCGCAGATACGCAGTATTTT
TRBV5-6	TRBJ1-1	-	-	CASSVKWAGRPEAFF	TGTGCCAGCAGCGTTAAGTGGGCCGGTCGGCCTGAAGCTTTCTTT
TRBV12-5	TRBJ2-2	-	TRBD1	CASGLGQGPGELFF	TGTGCTAGTGGTCTTGGACAGGGGCCCGGGGAGCTGTTTTTT
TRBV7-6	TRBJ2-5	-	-	CASSSGGDRANEQYF	TGTGCCAGCAGCTCCGGGGGGGACAGGGCGAATGAGCAGTACTTC
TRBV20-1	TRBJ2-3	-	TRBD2	CSARAQREIDTQYF	TGCAGTGCTAGAGCCCAGCGGGAGATAGATACGCAGTATTTT
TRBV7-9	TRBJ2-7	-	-	CASRGSGYEHYF	TGTGCCAGCAGGGGGTCGGGCTACGAGCATTACTTC
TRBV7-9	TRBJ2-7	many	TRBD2	CASSYETEASGNYEQYF	TGTGCCAGCAGCTACGAGACGGAGGCTAGCGGGAATTACGAGCAGTACTTC